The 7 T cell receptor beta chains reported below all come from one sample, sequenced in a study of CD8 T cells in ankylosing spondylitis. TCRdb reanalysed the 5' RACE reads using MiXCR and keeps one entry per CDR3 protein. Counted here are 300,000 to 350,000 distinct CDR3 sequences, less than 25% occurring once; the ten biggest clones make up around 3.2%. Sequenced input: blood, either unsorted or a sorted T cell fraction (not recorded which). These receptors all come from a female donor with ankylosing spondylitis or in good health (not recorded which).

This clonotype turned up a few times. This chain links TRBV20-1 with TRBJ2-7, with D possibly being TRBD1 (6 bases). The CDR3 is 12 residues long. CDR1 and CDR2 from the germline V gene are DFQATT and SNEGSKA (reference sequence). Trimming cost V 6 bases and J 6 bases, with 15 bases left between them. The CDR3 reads CSAAQGRIEQYF. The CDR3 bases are TGCAGTGCCGCTCAGGGGCGGATCGAGCAGTACTTC.

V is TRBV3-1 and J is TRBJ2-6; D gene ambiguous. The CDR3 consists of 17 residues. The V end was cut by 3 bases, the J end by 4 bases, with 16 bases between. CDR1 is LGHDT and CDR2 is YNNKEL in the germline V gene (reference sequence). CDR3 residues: CASSQHGSITGANVLTF. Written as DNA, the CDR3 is TGTGCCAGCAGCCAGCACGGATCGATTACCGGGGCCAACGTCCTGACTTTC.

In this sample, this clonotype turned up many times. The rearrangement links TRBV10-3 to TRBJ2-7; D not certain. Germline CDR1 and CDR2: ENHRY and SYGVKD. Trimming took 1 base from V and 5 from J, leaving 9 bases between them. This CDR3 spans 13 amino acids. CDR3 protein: CAISELGYHEQYF. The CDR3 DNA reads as TGTGCCATCAGTGAGTTGGGTTACCACGAGCAGTACTTC.

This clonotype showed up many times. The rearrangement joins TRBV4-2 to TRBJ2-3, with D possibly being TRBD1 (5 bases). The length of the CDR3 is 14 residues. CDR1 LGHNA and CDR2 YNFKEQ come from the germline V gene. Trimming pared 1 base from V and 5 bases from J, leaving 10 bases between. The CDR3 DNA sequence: TGTGCCAGCAGCCAAGTAGGGCAGGGAGATACGCAGTATTTT. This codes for CASSQVGQGDTQYF.

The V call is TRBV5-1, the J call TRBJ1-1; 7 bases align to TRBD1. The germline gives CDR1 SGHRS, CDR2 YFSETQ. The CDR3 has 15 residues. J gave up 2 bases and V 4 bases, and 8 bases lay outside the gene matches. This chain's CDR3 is CASSPPDRYNTEAFF. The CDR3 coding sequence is TGCGCCAGCAGCCCACCGGACAGGTATAACACTGAAGCTTTCTTT.

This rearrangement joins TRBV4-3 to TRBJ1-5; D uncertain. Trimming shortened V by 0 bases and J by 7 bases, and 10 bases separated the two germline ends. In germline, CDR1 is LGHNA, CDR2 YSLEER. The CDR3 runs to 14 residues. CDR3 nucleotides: TGCGCCAGCAGCCAAGATCCTTGGGCCCAGCCCCAGCATTTT. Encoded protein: CASSQDPWAQPQHF.

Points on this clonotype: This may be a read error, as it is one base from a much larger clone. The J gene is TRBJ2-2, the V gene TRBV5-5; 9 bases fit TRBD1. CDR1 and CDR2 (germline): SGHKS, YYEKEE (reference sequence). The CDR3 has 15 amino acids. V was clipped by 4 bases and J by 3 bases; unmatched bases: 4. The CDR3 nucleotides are TGTGCCAGCAGCCGGGGACAGGGAGACACCGGGGAGCTGTTTTTT. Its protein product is CASSRGQGDTGELFF.